The clone carrying this TCR beta chain occurred many times. TCR beta libraries were built with iRepertoire HTBI primers and Arm-PCR of CDR3 regions. MiXCR, run by TCRdb on the multiplex PCR reads, gives a single entry per CDR3 protein. The table shows approximately 470,000 distinct CDR3 sequences, with around 15% occurring only once. Time point indicated: newly diagnosed GD, antithyroid drugs for less than 3 months. Extracted PBMC RNA gave rise to the TCR library. This specimen belongs to a study of regulatory T cells in long-lasting Graves disease. V shed 4 bases and J shed 2 bases, with 5 bases lying between them. The CDR3 totals 13 residues. Germline lookup yields CDR1 KGHDR and CDR2 SFDVKD. The same sample was also studied in work on T cells in Graves' hyperthyroidism and ophthalmopathy. According to that study: Absence of ophthalmopathy progression within 18 months defined stable Graves' hyperthyroidism.

The chain combines TRBV24-1 with TRBJ2-1; D not resolved. The TCR sequence derives from a man aged 35 to 55 with Graves disease. Sequences were derived from peripheral blood mononuclear cells (PBMCs), sampled at new diagnosis, from a patient treated with antithyroid drugs. The CDR3: CATSENAYNEQFF. The CDR3 DNA sequence: TGTGCCACCAGTGAAAATGCCTACAATGAGCAGTTCTTC.